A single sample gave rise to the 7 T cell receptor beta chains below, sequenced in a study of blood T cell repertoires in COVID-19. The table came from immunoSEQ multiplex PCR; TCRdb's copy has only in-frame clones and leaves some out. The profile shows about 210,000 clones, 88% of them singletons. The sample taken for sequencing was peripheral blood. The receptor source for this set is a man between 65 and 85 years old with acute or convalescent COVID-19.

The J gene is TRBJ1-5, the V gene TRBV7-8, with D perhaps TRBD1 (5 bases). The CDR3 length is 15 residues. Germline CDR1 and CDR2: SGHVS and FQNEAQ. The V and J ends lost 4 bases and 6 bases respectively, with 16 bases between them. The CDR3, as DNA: TGTGCCAGCAGCTATGGGACTCACCCAAGTCAGCCCCAGCATTTT. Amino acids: CASSYGTHPSQPQHF.

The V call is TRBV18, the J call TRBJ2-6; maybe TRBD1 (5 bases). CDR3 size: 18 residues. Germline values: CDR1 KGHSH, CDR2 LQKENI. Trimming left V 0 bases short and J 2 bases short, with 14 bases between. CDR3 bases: TGTGCCAGCTCACCACCAGGCAGGGCCCTGACTGGGGCCAACGTCCTGACTTTC. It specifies CASSPPGRALTGANVLTF.

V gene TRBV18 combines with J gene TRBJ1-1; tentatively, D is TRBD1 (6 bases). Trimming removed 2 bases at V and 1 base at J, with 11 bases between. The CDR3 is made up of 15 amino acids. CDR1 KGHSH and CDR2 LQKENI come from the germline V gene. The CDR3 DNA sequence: TGTGCCAGCTCACCAGCGCAGGGGAAGAACACTGAAGCTTTCTTT. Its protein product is CASSPAQGKNTEAFF.

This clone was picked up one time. DNA for the CDR3: TGTGCCAGCGGAGGGACTTTCGCCCCTGGAGGCTACACCTTC. The encoded protein is CASGGTFAPGGYTF. V is TRBV21-1 and J is TRBJ1-2. TRBV21-1 corresponds to a pseudogene. CDR3 length equals 14 residues.

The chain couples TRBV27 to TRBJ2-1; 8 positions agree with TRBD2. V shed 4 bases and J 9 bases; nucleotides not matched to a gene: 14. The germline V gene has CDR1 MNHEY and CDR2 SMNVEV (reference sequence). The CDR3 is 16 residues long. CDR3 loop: CASSSPVLAGTREQFF. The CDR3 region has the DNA TGTGCCAGCAGTTCACCTGTTTTAGCGGGAACGCGTGAGCAGTTCTTC.

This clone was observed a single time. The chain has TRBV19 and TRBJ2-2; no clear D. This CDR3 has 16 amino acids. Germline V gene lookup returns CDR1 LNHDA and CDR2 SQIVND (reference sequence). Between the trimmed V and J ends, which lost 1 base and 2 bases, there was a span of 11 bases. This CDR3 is CASSIVRQDNTGELFF. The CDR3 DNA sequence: TGTGCCAGTAGTATAGTCAGGCAGGATAACACCGGGGAGCTGTTTTTT.

This CDR3 is CASSPIGSQETQYF. DNA of the CDR3: TGTGCCAGCAGCCCTATCGGTTCCCAAGAGACCCAGTACTTC. The chain is built from TRBV7-3 and TRBJ2-5, with D uncertain. V dropped 5 bases and J dropped 1 base, with 11 bases sitting between them. Germline CDR1 reads SGHTA; CDR2 reads FQGTGA. This CDR3 region has 14 residues.